This T cell receptor (beta chain) was identified in a study of CD8+ T cells in alopecia areata. Background on the study: Treated patients were given oral tofacitinib, which was dosed at 5 to 10 mg twice daily.

As the sequencing template, cDNA was produced by extracting RNA and reverse transcribing it. Sequencing used immunoSEQ multiplex PCR; TCRdb keeps in-frame clones, though not all of them. The sample yields roughly 220,000 clones, approximately 65% seen once. Treatment specified: oral pan-JAK inhibitor, 5-10 mg twice daily. Study-wide results and caveats: Elevated clonality characterized lesional scalp relative to normal scalp, particularly in alopecia totalis/universalis. One nonresponder makes the tie between baseline CD8+ expansion and response uncertain.

Germline assignment: CDR1 SGHAT and CDR2 FQDESV (reference sequence). The CDR3 is made up of 17 amino acids. The J segment lost 10 bases and the V segment lost 1 base, leaving 16 bases of the junction unmatched. For this clone: Its cognate antigen is unknown.

This chain connects TRBV11-1 to TRBJ2-1; 7 bases are a match to TRBD1. The sample was CD4+ T cells sorted from blood, taken at week 44, from a patient treated with tofacitinib. The TCR comes from a human donor with alopecia areata. The CDR3 coding sequence is TGTGCCAGCAGCTTAGTGTCCGTACAGGGGCGAGAGTGGGAGCAGTTCTTC. This codes for CASSLVSVQGREWEQFF.